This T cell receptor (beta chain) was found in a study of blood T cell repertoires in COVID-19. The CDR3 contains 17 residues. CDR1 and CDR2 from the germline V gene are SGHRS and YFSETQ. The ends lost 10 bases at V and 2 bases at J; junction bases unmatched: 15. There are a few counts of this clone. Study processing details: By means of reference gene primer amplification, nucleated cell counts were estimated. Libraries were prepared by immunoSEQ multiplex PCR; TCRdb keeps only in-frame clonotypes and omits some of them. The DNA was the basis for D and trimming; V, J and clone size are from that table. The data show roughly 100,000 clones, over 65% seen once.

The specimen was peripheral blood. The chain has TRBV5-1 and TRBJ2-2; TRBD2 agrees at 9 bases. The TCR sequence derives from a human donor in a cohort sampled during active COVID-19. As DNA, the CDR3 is TGCGCCCCCAGCCTGGCCTCGCGGGGGGGCAACACCGGGGAGCTGTTTTTT. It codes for CAPSLASRGGNTGELFF. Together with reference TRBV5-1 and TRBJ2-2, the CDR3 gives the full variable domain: KAGVTQTPRYLIKTRGQQVTLSCSPISGHRSVSWYQQTPGQGLQFLFEYFSETQRNKGNFPGRFSGRQFSNSRSEMNVSTLELGDSALYLCAPSLASRGGNTGELFFGEGSRLTVL.